This T cell receptor (beta chain) was observed in a study of T cells after yellow fever vaccination. TCRdb used MiXCR to reprocess the 5' RACE reads, holding one entry per CDR3 protein. The table lists around 550,000 distinct CDR3 sequences, 15% to 20% of them singletons. This clonotype was found a few times. Germline-derived CDR1 and CDR2 are SGHDT and YYEEEE. Trimming took 6 bases from V and 10 from J; bases not matched to a gene: 16. There are 17 residues in the CDR3. The sequence came from a man in his thirties or forties who received the YFV17D yellow fever vaccine. Specimen: PBMCs, collected 15 days after the yellow fever booster vaccination. The rearrangement joins TRBV5-6 to TRBJ2-1; 13 nucleotides align to TRBD2. In DNA form, the CDR3 reads TGTGCCAGCATCTCGCCGACCGGGACTAGCGGGAAGGGGGAGCAGTTCTTC. Protein: CASISPTGTSGKGEQFF.